A selection of T cell receptor beta chains follows, all from one sample in a study of long-term antiretroviral therapy in people with HIV. The method was immunoSEQ multiplex PCR; TCRdb's version includes in-frame clones alone and lacks a portion of them. The data contain around 25,000 clones, around 79% of them singletons. Sequenced here: unsorted PBMCs, sampled 1.1 years before starting antiretroviral therapy. These receptors originate from a woman younger than 45 with HIV. The CDR3 runs from the conserved cysteine through the conserved F or W. D genes are given only for firm matches. Rows may omit the clone size; those that give it use once, few, many or a size class.

abundance: -; d_gene: TRBD2; j_gene: TRBJ2-3; v_gene: TRBV4-2; len: 18; CDR3aa: CASSQMGGLAGVTDTQYF; CDR3nt: TGTGCCAGCAGCCAGATGGGAGGACTAGCGGGGGTTACAGATACGCAGTATTTT
abundance: -; d_gene: -; j_gene: TRBJ1-6; v_gene: TRBV6-1; len: 16; CDR3aa: CASSDWGDGYNSPLHF; CDR3nt: TGTGCCAGCAGTGATTGGGGAGACGGATATAATTCACCCCTCCACTTT
abundance: -; d_gene: -; j_gene: TRBJ1-5; v_gene: TRBV15; len: 15; CDR3aa: CATSRDAGDGQPQHF; CDR3nt: TGTGCCACCAGCAGAGATGCAGGGGACGGTCAGCCCCAGCATTTT
abundance: -; d_gene: TRBD1; j_gene: TRBJ2-5; v_gene: TRBV5-8; len: 14; CDR3aa: CASSLTGGRETQYF; CDR3nt: TGTGCCAGCAGCCTCACAGGGGGCCGGGAGACCCAGTACTTC
abundance: -; d_gene: TRBD2; j_gene: TRBJ2-3; v_gene: TRBV7-3; len: 15; CDR3aa: CASSLSGGTLDTQYF; CDR3nt: TGTGCCAGCAGCTTAAGCGGGGGGACCTTAGATACGCAGTATTTT
abundance: -; d_gene: -; j_gene: TRBJ1-3; v_gene: TRBV5-1; len: 15; CDR3aa: CASSLGGATGNTIYF; CDR3nt: TGCGCCAGCAGCTTAGGGGGGGCAACGGGAAACACCATATATTTT
abundance: few; d_gene: -; j_gene: TRBJ1-2; v_gene: TRBV6-1; len: 13; CDR3aa: CASTPGPTGGYTF; CDR3nt: TGTGCCAGCACCCCGGGACCTACGGGGGGCTACACCTTC
abundance: -; d_gene: TRBD1; j_gene: TRBJ1-1; v_gene: TRBV5-4; len: 13; CDR3aa: CASSKDRVSEAFF; CDR3nt: TGTGCCAGCAGCAAGGACAGGGTCTCTGAAGCTTTCTTT
abundance: few; d_gene: -; j_gene: TRBJ1-1; v_gene: TRBV6-1; len: 11; CDR3aa: CASSTQYGAFF; CDR3nt: TGTGCCAGCAGTACACAGTATGGGGCTTTCTTT
abundance: few; d_gene: -; j_gene: TRBJ1-6; v_gene: TRBV14; len: 14; CDR3aa: CASSQGQQNSPLHF; CDR3nt: TGTGCCAGCAGCCAAGGACAGCAAAATTCACCCCTCCACTTT
abundance: -; d_gene: -; j_gene: TRBJ2-7; v_gene: TRBV7-3; len: 16; CDR3aa: CASSPTGTGSSYEQYF; CDR3nt: TGTGCCAGCAGCCCCACCGGGACGGGGAGCTCCTACGAGCAGTACTTC
abundance: -; d_gene: TRBD1; j_gene: TRBJ2-3; v_gene: TRBV7-8; len: 14; CDR3aa: CASSLGQGTDTQYF; CDR3nt: TGTGCCAGCAGTCTTGGACAGGGCACAGATACGCAGTATTTT
abundance: -; d_gene: -; j_gene: TRBJ1-1; v_gene: TRBV5-1; len: 13; CDR3aa: CASSWDGITEAFF; CDR3nt: TGCGCCAGCAGCTGGGATGGGATCACTGAAGCTTTCTTT
abundance: -; d_gene: -; j_gene: TRBJ2-3; v_gene: TRBV27; len: 14; CDR3aa: CASSDARSTDTQYF; CDR3nt: TGTGCCAGCAGTGATGCGAGAAGCACAGATACGCAGTATTTT
abundance: -; d_gene: -; j_gene: TRBJ2-1; v_gene: TRBV5-1; len: 13; CDR3aa: CASSMGSYNEQFF; CDR3nt: TGCGCCAGCAGTATGGGCTCCTACAATGAGCAGTTCTTC
abundance: -; d_gene: TRBD1; j_gene: TRBJ2-1; v_gene: TRBV9; len: 15; CDR3aa: CASRTGTGGYNEQFF; CDR3nt: TGTGCCAGCAGGACCGGGACAGGGGGTTACAATGAGCAGTTCTTC
abundance: -; d_gene: -; j_gene: TRBJ2-2; v_gene: TRBV6-5; len: 13; CDR3aa: CASSYYGAGELFF; CDR3nt: TGTGCCAGCAGTTATTACGGGGCCGGGGAGCTGTTTTTT
abundance: -; d_gene: -; j_gene: TRBJ2-6; v_gene: TRBV6-4; len: 17; CDR3aa: CASSPGRAISGANVLTF; CDR3nt: TGTGCCAGCAGTCCGGGACGGGCTATCTCTGGGGCCAACGTCCTGACTTTC
abundance: -; d_gene: TRBD1; j_gene: TRBJ1-2; v_gene: TRBV5-1; len: 14; CDR3aa: CASSLTTGGYGYTF; CDR3nt: TGCGCCAGCAGCTTAACTACAGGGGGCTATGGCTACACCTTC
abundance: -; d_gene: TRBD2; j_gene: TRBJ2-1; v_gene: TRBV6-5; len: 15; CDR3aa: CASIRTSGGGNEQFF; CDR3nt: TGTGCCAGCATCCGGACTAGCGGGGGGGGTAATGAGCAGTTCTTC